This T cell receptor (beta chain) stems from a study of patients and donors after allogeneic stem cell transplantation. V lost 0 bases to trimming and J lost 0 bases, with 8 bases between them. The CDR3 is made up of 15 amino acids. Germline CDR1 reads LGHDT; CDR2 reads YNNKEL (reference sequence). TCRdb called the RT-PCR reads again in MiXCR, with one record for every CDR3 protein. The repertoire holds about a million distinct CDR3 sequences, with 15% to 20% as singletons. The J gene is TRBJ2-5, the V gene TRBV3-1, with D unresolved. The sequence derives from a human donor who was either an allogeneic HSCT recipient or a stem cell or donor lymphocyte infusion donor (not recorded which). It is not recorded whose cells these are; they may come from a transplant donor. Sequencing input: blood, either unsorted or a sorted T cell fraction (not recorded which). The CDR3 protein is CASSQDLADQETQYF. The CDR3 DNA reads TGTGCCAGCAGCCAAGATCTGGCAGACCAAGAGACCCAGTACTTC.